This T cell receptor (beta chain) was profiled in a study of beta chain features in type 1 diabetes. As for the study in general: Cell yields, age and gender were similar between patients and healthy donors. Study findings and constraints: Among all four CD4+ subsets, Type 1 diabetes patients had TCRB CDR3s that were moderately but significantly shorter. Within patients, naive, central memory and Treg TCRB repertoires seemed more similar than within healthy donors.

The isolated RNA, all of it, was reverse transcribed, so expressed TCRB transcripts were what got sequenced. Read counts averaged around 3.9 million for samples of naive, central memory and regulatory T cells. Method: immunoSEQ multiplex PCR; TCRdb's copy keeps in-frame clones and lacks some. The sample holds some 250,000 clones; 11% are singletons and the top ten take about 0.018%. This clone was observed a few times. Antigen unknown. This sequence was found in a man aged 25 to 40 with type 1 diabetes. What was sequenced was naive CD4+ T cells from blood.

The CDR3 region has the DNA TGCGCCAGCAGCTTGAAGATCCTAGCGGTGGGCCGGGAGACCCAGTACTTC. Its protein product is CASSLKILAVGRETQYF. The chain carries TRBV5-1 and TRBJ2-5; 7 positions match TRBD2. J lost 5 bases, V lost 1 base, and 14 bases had no gene match. Germline V CDR1 and CDR2: SGHRS, YFSETQ. This CDR3 contains 17 residues.